Shown below are 12 T cell receptor beta chains from a single sample sequenced in a study of stem cell transplantation in POMP-related autoinflammatory disease. The data were produced by immunoSEQ multiplex PCR, yet TCRdb's version contains in-frame clones alone and is incomplete. The table records several thousand clones, over 75% of them present only once. The source was CD8+ T cells from PBMCs, collected after stem cell transplantation. These receptors came from a human patient with POMP-related autoinflammation and immune dysregulation (PRAID). Among the T cells, some may be from the graft donor.

This chain joins TRBV20-1 and TRBJ2-7, with TRBD1 matching 10 bases. The CDR3 totals 14 residues. After removal of 3 bases from V and 3 bases from J, the junction contained 5 bases not matched to a gene. Per the germline V gene, CDR1 is DFQATT and CDR2 is SNEGSKA (reference sequence). The CDR3 loop reads CSASMGTGVYEQYF. Written as DNA, the CDR3 is TGCAGTGCTAGTATGGGGACAGGGGTCTACGAGCAGTACTTC.

The genes are TRBV4-2 and TRBJ2-1; TRBD1 matches at 8 bases. This CDR3 has 14 amino acids. The V and J ends lost 3 bases and 10 bases, in that order; junction bases with no gene match: 8. CDR1 is LGHNA, CDR2 YNFKEQ, per germline. CDR3 DNA sequence: TGTGCCAGCAGCCAGGCAGGGGGCTCGGGGGAGCAGTTCTTC. Translated: CASSQAGGSGEQFF.

The chain employs TRBV13 and TRBJ1-1; tentatively, D is TRBD1 (6 bases). The germline gives CDR1 PRHDT, CDR2 FYEKMQ (reference sequence). The CDR3 covers 18 residues. V was clipped by 2 bases and J by 1 base, with 20 bases between them. In nucleotides, the CDR3 is TGTGCCAGCAGCTTACCGAAATCACAGGGTCAGGGGAACACTGAAGCTTTCTTT. This gives the protein CASSLPKSQGQGNTEAFF.

The rearrangement joins TRBV9 to TRBJ2-3; perhaps TRBD2 as D (6 bases). The CDR3 contains 14 residues. Trimming cost V 3 bases and J 0 bases, with 8 bases left between them. Germline CDR1 is SGDLS and CDR2 is YYNGEE. CDR3 region: CASSDSGSTDTQYF. CDR3 DNA: TGTGCCAGCAGCGATAGCGGTAGCACAGATACGCAGTATTTT. Complete variable domain (other parts from reference TRBV9 and TRBJ2-3): DSGVTQTPKHLITATGQRVTLRCSPRSGDLSVYWYQQSLDQGLQFLIQYYNGEERAKGNILERFSAQQFPDLHSELNLSSLELGDSALYFCASSDSGSTDTQYFGPGTRLTVL.

V gene TRBV10-2 combines with J gene TRBJ1-4; D gene unclear. This CDR3 has 13 amino acids. Between the trimmed V and J ends, which lost 7 bases and 5 bases, there was a span of 11 bases. Per the germline V gene, CDR1 is WSHSY and CDR2 is SAAADI. The CDR3 protein is CASMVSRNEKLFF. The CDR3 DNA follows: TGCGCCAGCATGGTCAGCCGGAATGAAAAACTGTTTTTT.

Comment on this clone: One junction end disagrees with the germline gene, perhaps due to a read error. V gene TRBV6-5 combines with J gene TRBJ2-5; D is unclear. CDR1 and CDR2 from the germline V gene are MNHEY and SVGAGI. The CDR3 loop spans 15 amino acids. The CDR3 region is CASSPVSGVQEAQYF. The CDR3 nucleotides read TGTGCCAGCAGCCCCGTATCCGGTGTCCAAGAGGCCCAGTACTTC.

V gene TRBV28 combines with J gene TRBJ1-5; D remains ambiguous. CDR3 length: 14 residues. Trimming took off 7 bases at V and 2 bases at J, with 12 bases between the two ends. CDR1 MDHEN and CDR2 SYDVKM come from the germline V gene. Here the CDR3 reads CASTPAGGNQPQHF. CDR3 nucleotides: TGTGCCAGCACCCCTGCGGGAGGCAATCAGCCCCAGCATTTT.

The rearrangement joins TRBV19 to TRBJ2-7, with TRBD1 matching over 8 bases. CDR1 is LNHDA and CDR2 is SQIVND in the germline V gene (reference sequence). This CDR3 is 16 amino acids long. V shed 5 bases and J 0 bases; nucleotides not matched to a gene: 9. The CDR3 DNA reads TGTGCCAGTAGTTACACAGCCGGGACAGGCTCCTACGAGCAGTACTTC. Encoded protein: CASSYTAGTGSYEQYF. The full variable domain, rest sourced from reference TRBV19 and TRBJ2-7, is DGGITQSPKYLFRKEGQNVTLSCEQNLNHDAMYWYRQDPGQGLRLIYYSQIVNDFQKGDIAEGYSVSREKKESFPLTVTSAQKNPTAFYLCASSYTAGTGSYEQYFGPGTRLTVT.

The CDR3 region has the DNA TGTGCCAGCAGCTATATACCTGGGAACAATGAGCAGTTCTTC. Translation gives CASSYIPGNNEQFF. The chain recombines TRBV7-3 with TRBJ2-1; D is unclear. The CDR3 runs to 14 residues. The germline CDR1 and CDR2 sequences are SGHTA and FQGTGA. Deletions cut 4 bases from V and 5 bases from J, with 12 bases between.

The gene calls are TRBV13 and TRBJ2-5; D could derive from TRBD1 or TRBD2 (5 bases each). V was trimmed by 5 bases and J by 4 bases, leaving 11 bases between them. Germline assignment: CDR1 PRHDT and CDR2 FYEKMQ (reference sequence). This CDR3 is built from 13 residues. CDR3 sequence: CASSGTLPETQYF. CDR3 sequence (DNA): TGTGCCAGCAGCGGGACCCTGCCAGAGACCCAGTACTTC.

The chain employs TRBV28 and TRBJ2-7; TRBD1 aligns across 8 bases. V dropped 0 bases and J dropped 2; count of bases not matched to a gene: 6. Germline V CDR1 and CDR2: MDHEN, SYDVKM. CDR3 length equals 16 residues. CDR3 region: CASSLWDRVPPYEQYV. CDR3 nucleotides: TGTGCCAGCAGTTTATGGGACAGGGTCCCACCCTACGAGCAGTACGTC.

The rearrangement links TRBV7-9 to TRBJ2-3, with TRBD2 identical over 9 bases. Germline V gene sequence: CDR1 SEHNR, CDR2 FQNEAQ (reference sequence). The CDR3 totals 16 residues. With V trimmed by 4 bases and J by 2 bases, 7 bases remained unmatched. Here the CDR3 reads CASSSSTSGNTDTQYF. The CDR3 coding sequence is TGTGCCAGCAGCTCCTCGACTAGCGGCAACACAGATACGCAGTATTTT.